Listed below are T cell receptor beta chains from one sample, sequenced in a study of CD8 T cell repertoires and HIV-1 epitope variants. Measured with immunoSEQ multiplex PCR; TCRdb has only the in-frame clones, and not every one. The data hold some 100,000 clones, with around 75% observed a single time. The sample consisted of uncultured baseline CD8+ T cells from peripheral blood mononuclear cells (PBMCs). Source of these receptors: a male donor with HIV. Each CDR3 is given with its conserved first and last residue. Each record gives: J gene, V gene, CDR3 protein.

TRBJ1-5 | TRBV5-4 | CASSLMGGYLGNQPQHF
TRBJ2-2 | TRBV10-3 | CAIRGEDTGELFF
TRBJ2-5 | TRBV5-1 | CASGELAGGKETQYF
TRBJ1-5 | TRBV6-1 | CASSPTFWQPQHF
TRBJ1-6 | TRBV5-1 | CASSRGQGGSPLHF
TRBJ2-7 | TRBV19 | CASSKGHGGISYEQYF
TRBJ2-7 | TRBV28 | CATSLLAGGYEQYF
TRBJ1-1 | TRBV28 | CASSPLGGEGFF
TRBJ2-7 | TRBV28 | CASSLGLAVYEQYF
TRBJ2-2 | TRBV23-1 | CASSVQGAHTGELFF
TRBJ1-5 | TRBV19 | CASRTGVNQPQHF
TRBJ1-1 | TRBV30 | CAWIRTGMNTEAFF
TRBJ1-2 | TRBV27 | CASSYTGYYGYTF
TRBJ1-5 | TRBV28 | CASSRLSNQPQHF
TRBJ2-7 | TRBV5-6 | CASSSDVSAYEQYF
TRBJ2-2 | TRBV27 | CASRSNLGGELFF
TRBJ1-4 | TRBV15 | CATSREQVTNEKLFF
TRBJ2-2 | TRBV7-9 | CASKEGPTGELFF
TRBJ2-6 | TRBV5-1 | CASSLNSASNSGANVLTF
TRBJ2-7 | TRBV10-1 | CASSESFYEQYF
TRBJ1-5 | TRBV6-5 | CASSQVKYQPQHF
TRBJ2-7 | TRBV15 | CATRSGVEQYF
TRBJ2-7 | TRBV5-3 | CASSLAGTGFYEQYF
TRBJ2-5 | TRBV9 | CASSPHSGGRQQETQYF
TRBJ2-7 | TRBV10-2 | CASSEATGGDEQYF
TRBJ1-5 | TRBV19 | CASSIGTADQPQHF
TRBJ2-6 | TRBV25-1 | CASSESGANVLTF
TRBJ2-3 | TRBV19 | CASSDGTSGGYSTDTQYF
TRBJ1-5 | TRBV27 | CASGENQPQHF
TRBJ1-1 | TRBV30 | CAWTDSSMNTEAFF
TRBJ2-2 | TRBV4-1 | CASSQIGELFF
TRBJ2-1 | TRBV5-6 | CASSLGQGWDNEQFF
TRBJ2-7 | TRBV29-1 | CSVAIGGGTYEQYF
TRBJ2-3 | TRBV14 | CASSQAGQTDTQYF
TRBJ2-3 | TRBV30 | CAWSVGGDTQYF
TRBJ2-5 | TRBV7-8 | CASSLASGTQETQYF
TRBJ1-2 | TRBV19 | CASSTSSYGYTF